Listed below are T cell receptor beta chains from one sample, sequenced in a study of T cell responses to AZD1222 COVID-19 vaccine. Repertoires were generated with immunoSEQ multiplex PCR, while TCRdb's copy carries only in-frame clones and drops some. The sample carries about 110,000 clones, more than 75% recorded once. Source: peripheral blood, taken on day 0 of AZD1222 vaccination. The receptors come from an adult in good health. The CDR3 runs from the conserved cysteine through the conserved F or W. The D gene is left open where the match is weak. Size values are once, few and many counts, or a class for expanded clones, and some rows have none.

v_gene,j_gene,abundance,d_gene,len,CDR3nt,CDR3aa
TRBV27,TRBJ2-7,-,TRBD2,14,TGTGCCAGCAGCTCCACTAGCGGGAGCCACGAGCAGTACTTC,CASSSTSGSHEQYF
TRBV19,TRBJ1-2,-,-,14,TGTGCCAGTAGTATCCAACTCGGCAGGGCTGGCTACACCTTC,CASSIQLGRAGYTF
TRBV18,TRBJ2-7,-,-,12,TGTGCCAGCTCACCATCTAAACGCGAGCAGTACTTC,CASSPSKREQYF
TRBV19,TRBJ2-1,-,TRBD2,15,TGTGCCAGTAGTACCTCCCGGGGGGTATACAATGAGCAGTTCTTC,CASSTSRGVYNEQFF
TRBV7-2,TRBJ2-3,-,TRBD2,16,TGTGCCAGCAGCTTAGCTAGCGGGAGAAGCACAGATACGCAGTATTTT,CASSLASGRSTDTQYF
TRBV19,TRBJ1-3,-,-,13,TGTGCCAGTAGTAAGGGGAATGGAAACACCATATATTTT,CASSKGNGNTIYF
TRBV7-6,TRBJ1-3,-,-,15,TGTGCCAGCAGCTTTAGCGGGGGGAGAGGAAACACCATATATTTT,CASSFSGGRGNTIYF
TRBV7-9,TRBJ1-1,once,-,16,TGTGCCAGCAGTCGACAGAGGATGGCCCTGAACACTGAAGCTTTCTTT,CASSRQRMALNTEAFF
TRBV3-1/TRBV3-2,TRBJ2-1,-,-,13,TGTGCCAGCAGCCTCCGGGACTTTGTTGAGCAGTTCTTC,CASSLRDFVEQFF
TRBV2,TRBJ2-2,-,TRBD2,18,TGTGCCAGCAGTGAAAGACTGGCTCTAGCGGGGTACACCGGGGAGCTGTTTTTT,CASSERLALAGYTGELFF
TRBV28,TRBJ2-7,-,TRBD2,16,TGTGCCAGCAGTCCCGGGGGACTAGCGGGAGGCTACGAGCAGTACTTC,CASSPGGLAGGYEQYF
TRBV14,TRBJ1-1,-,-,13,TGTGCCAGCAGCCAAGATTTGGCGACAGCAGCTTTCTTT,CASSQDLATAAFF
TRBV27,TRBJ2-7,-,TRBD1,13,TGTGCCAGCAGTTTGAACAGGGGTTACGAGCAGTACTTC,CASSLNRGYEQYF
TRBV7-3,TRBJ2-7,-,-,13,TGTGCCAGCAGCCCAGGGGGGCGTTACGAGCAGTACTTC,CASSPGGRYEQYF
TRBV6-5,TRBJ1-6,once,TRBD1,14,TGTGCCAGCAGGATGGGACAGACCAGAGCACCCCTCCACTTT,CASRMGQTRAPLHF
TRBV19,TRBJ2-1,-,TRBD2,15,TGTGCCAGTAGTGCCGGACTAGCGGGAGGGCATGAGCAGTTCTTC,CASSAGLAGGHEQFF
TRBV10-3,TRBJ2-1,-,TRBD2,13,TGTGCCATCCAGGAACTAGCGATAGGTGAGCAGTTCTTC,CAIQELAIGEQFF
TRBV6-5,TRBJ1-5,few,-,13,TGTGCCAGCAGTTACTCACGCAATCAGCCCCAGCATTTT,CASSYSRNQPQHF
TRBV29-1,TRBJ2-3,-,TRBD2,15,TGCAGCGTTGATTTGCCTAGCGGGGCCACAGATACGCAGTATTTT,CSVDLPSGATDTQYF
TRBV19,TRBJ1-1,few,-,15,TGTGCCAGTAAGTTTTCAGGCAGGGCCAGCGATGAAGCTTTCTTT,CASKFSGRASDEAFF
TRBV2,TRBJ1-1,few,-,16,TGTGCCAGCAGTGAGCTAGCGGGACGGTGGGATACTGAAGCTTTCTTT,CASSELAGRWDTEAFF
TRBV6-2/TRBV6-3,TRBJ1-5,-,-,15,TGTGCCAGCAGTCTGGTCGCAGGGAGCAATCAGCCCCAGCATTTT,CASSLVAGSNQPQHF
TRBV6-1,TRBJ2-1,-,-,15,TGTGCCAGCAGTGAAACTAGCAGACCCTACAATGAGCAGTTCTTC,CASSETSRPYNEQFF
TRBV19,TRBJ1-2,-,-,15,TGTGCCAGTAGTCCCGGGACTGACCTTAACTATGGCTACACCTTC,CASSPGTDLNYGYTF
TRBV19,TRBJ2-2,-,-,12,TGTGCCAGTGACGCACGGGCCGGGGAGCTGTTTTTT,CASDARAGELFF
TRBV5-4,TRBJ2-3,-,TRBD2,16,TGTGCCAGCAGCCCTCATACTAGCGGGAGATCAGATACGCAGTATTTT,CASSPHTSGRSDTQYF
TRBV3-1/TRBV3-2,TRBJ1-3,-,-,14,TGTGCCAGCAGCCAACGACTTTCTGGAAACACCATATATTTT,CASSQRLSGNTIYF
TRBV28,TRBJ2-3,once,TRBD1,15,TGTGCCAGCAGAACGGGACAGGGAGACACAGATACGCAGTATTTT,CASRTGQGDTDTQYF
TRBV15,TRBJ1-2,-,-,14,TGTGCCACCAGCAGAGAAGGGGATAACTATGGCTACACCTTC,CATSREGDNYGYTF
TRBV5-1,TRBJ2-2,once,TRBD2,14,TGCGCCAGCAGCAGTGGCGGGAGCACCGGGGAGCTGTTTTTT,CASSSGGSTGELFF
TRBV24-1,TRBJ1-2,-,TRBD1,17,TGTGCCACCAGTGACACTAACCCGGGACAGGGGCTGACTGGCTACACCTTC,CATSDTNPGQGLTGYTF
TRBV29-1,TRBJ1-3,few,-,12,TGCAGCGTTGAGAGCTCTGGAAACACCATATATTTT,CSVESSGNTIYF
TRBV12-5,TRBJ1-1,-,-,11,TGTGCTAGTGGTTTGAGCCAGCAAGCTTTCTTT,CASGLSQQAFF
TRBV4-1,TRBJ1-1,-,-,16,TGCGCCAGCAGCCAAGTGTTTGGTCAGGGGATTAATGAAGCTTTCTTT,CASSQVFGQGINEAFF
TRBV7-8,TRBJ1-1,once,-,13,TGTGCCAGCAGCTTACTCCAGAACACTGAAGCTTTCTTT,CASSLLQNTEAFF
TRBV7-9,TRBJ1-5,-,TRBD1,14,TGTGCCAGCAGCCCCGGACAGGGGAATCAGCCCCAGCATTTT,CASSPGQGNQPQHF
TRBV7-9,TRBJ2-2,-,-,13,TGTGCCAGCAGCCCGGCTAACGGCGGGGAGCTGTTTTTT,CASSPANGGELFF
TRBV18,TRBJ1-1,-,-,16,TGTGCCAGCTCACCTCCTATGGGGACCAGGAACACTGAAGCTTTCTTT,CASSPPMGTRNTEAFF
TRBV12-3/TRBV12-4,TRBJ1-1,-,-,13,TGTGCCAGCAGACCCGGGGAAGGGACTGAAGCTTTCTTT,CASRPGEGTEAFF
TRBV13,TRBJ2-7,-,-,14,TGTGCCACCGGGGTCGTAGGACAGTCCTACGAGCAGTACTTC,CATGVVGQSYEQYF
TRBV14,TRBJ2-1,-,TRBD2,19,TGTGCCAGCAGCCAAGTGGAACTAGCGGGAGCCTACGTCACCAATGAGCAGTTCTTC,CASSQVELAGAYVTNEQFF
TRBV5-1,TRBJ2-1,few,TRBD1,13,TGCGCCAGCAGCTTCCCGGGGACAGGGGTTTCGTTCTTC,CASSFPGTGVSFF
TRBV5-6,TRBJ2-1,-,-,17,TGTGCCAGCAGCCCGGGGACACATCTCCTAGTAGGGAATGAGCAGTTCTTC,CASSPGTHLLVGNEQFF
TRBV6-1,TRBJ2-3,-,-,19,TGTGCCAGCAGTGAAGCGCCCACCATCGGCTCGGCCGCCACAGATACGCAGTATTTT,CASSEAPTIGSAATDTQYF
TRBV4-3,TRBJ2-4,-,TRBD2,15,TGCGCCAGCAGCCAAGAAGCGGGAGTCAAAAACATTCAGTACTTC,CASSQEAGVKNIQYF
TRBV15,TRBJ1-6,-,TRBD1,16,TGTGCCACCAGCAGGGGACTTGACAGGGTTGATTCACCCCTCCACTTT,CATSRGLDRVDSPLHF
TRBV3-1/TRBV3-2,TRBJ1-4,-,TRBD1,15,TGTGCCAGCAGCCAAGGAGGGGGCTTTAATGAAAAACTGTTTTTT,CASSQGGGFNEKLFF
TRBV10-3,TRBJ1-6,-,-,15,TGTGCCATCAGTGGGGGCCTCGGGGAAAATTCACCCCTCCACTTT,CAISGGLGENSPLHF
TRBV5-1,TRBJ1-1,-,-,15,TGCGCCAGCAGCTACTCGGGGCAGGAGAACACTGAAGCTTTCTTT,CASSYSGQENTEAFF
TRBV13,TRBJ2-1,once,TRBD2,17,TGTGCCAGCAGCCCCGGGGGAGCGGGAGTTCGAAGGAATGAGCAGTTCTTC,CASSPGGAGVRRNEQFF
TRBV6-4,TRBJ2-2,-,-,15,TGTGCCAGCCCAATTGCGGGGTCGAACACCGGGGAGCTGTTTTTT,CASPIAGSNTGELFF
TRBV5-1,TRBJ2-7,-,TRBD2,13,TGCGCCAGCGGACCTAGCGGGACGTACGAGCAGTACTTC,CASGPSGTYEQYF
TRBV18,TRBJ1-6,-,-,12,TGTGCCAGCTCACCGCCCCAACAACCCCTCCACTTT,CASSPPQQPLHF
TRBV3-1/TRBV3-2,TRBJ1-2,-,TRBD1,13,TGTGCCAGCAGGCAGACAGGGGGAAGAGGCTACACCTTC,CASRQTGGRGYTF
TRBV19,TRBJ2-2,-,-,15,TGTGCCACCTTACCGGGAGCCGCGAACACCGGGGAGCTGTTTTTT,CATLPGAANTGELFF
TRBV19,TRBJ1-2,-,TRBD1,14,TGTGCCAGTAGTATCACAGGGGGTGACTATGGCTACACCTTC,CASSITGGDYGYTF
TRBV18,TRBJ2-3,few,-,14,TGTGCCAGCTCACCCCAACGGATCACAGATACGCAGTATTTT,CASSPQRITDTQYF
TRBV4-1,TRBJ2-1,-,TRBD2,17,TGCGCCAGCAGCCCGATGGAGAAGCGGGGGGGATCTGGTGAGCAGTTCTTC,CASSPMEKRGGSGEQFF
TRBV29-1,TRBJ1-1,once,TRBD1,11,TGCAGCGTCGACAGGGACACTGAAGCTTTCTTT,CSVDRDTEAFF
TRBV29-1,TRBJ1-3,-,-,17,TGCAGCGTTGAAAGTCAGGCGACAGATTTCTCTGGAAACACCATATATTTT,CSVESQATDFSGNTIYF